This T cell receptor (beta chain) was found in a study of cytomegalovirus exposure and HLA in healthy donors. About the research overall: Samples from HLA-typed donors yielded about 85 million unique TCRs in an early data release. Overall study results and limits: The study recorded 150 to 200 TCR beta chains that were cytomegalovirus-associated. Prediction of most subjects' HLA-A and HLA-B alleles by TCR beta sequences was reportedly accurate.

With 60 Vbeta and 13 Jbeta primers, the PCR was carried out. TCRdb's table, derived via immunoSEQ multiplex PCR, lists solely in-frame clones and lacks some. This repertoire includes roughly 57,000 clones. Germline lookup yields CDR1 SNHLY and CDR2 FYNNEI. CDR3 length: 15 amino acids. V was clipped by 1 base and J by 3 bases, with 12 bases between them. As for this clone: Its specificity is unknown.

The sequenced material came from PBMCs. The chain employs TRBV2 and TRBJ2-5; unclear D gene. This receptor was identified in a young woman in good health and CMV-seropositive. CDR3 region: CASSEVSRFEETQYF. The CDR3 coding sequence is TGTGCCAGCAGTGAAGTAAGCCGATTCGAAGAGACCCAGTACTTC. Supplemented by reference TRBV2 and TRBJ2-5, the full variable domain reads EPEVTQTPSHQVTQMGQEVILRCVPISNHLYFYWYRQILGQKVEFLVSFYNNEISEKSEIFDDQFSVERPDGSNFTLKIRSTKLEDSAMYFCASSEVSRFEETQYFGPGTRLLVL.